What follows are 21 T cell receptor beta chains derived from one specimen sequenced in a study of shared clonotypes between healthy human individuals. Naive CD8 cells lacked CD45RO and underwent positive selection for CCR7, leaving out terminally differentiated effector memory CD45RA+ cells. Sequencing was performed with immunoSEQ multiplex PCR; in TCRdb, only in-frame clones are kept and a portion is missing. The sample contains hundreds of thousands of clones, nearly 98% of which appear only once. Sequencing was done on a sample of naive CD8+ T cells sorted from blood. These receptors all come from a man aged 30 to 39 in good health.

This clone was observed a few times. V gene TRBV7-2 combines with J gene TRBJ2-5; D is ambiguous. V lost 8 bases, J lost 2 bases, and 9 bases lay in between. Germline V CDR1 and CDR2: SGHTA, FQGNSA. The CDR3 has 12 amino acids. The CDR3 is CASSQFQETQYF. The CDR3 DNA is TGTGCCAGCTCCCAGTTTCAAGAGACCCAGTACTTC.

Turning to this clone: The identical CDR3 is also encoded by other nucleotide sequences in the sample. The chain links TRBV27 to TRBJ2-7; possible D gene TRBD2, 6 bases. The CDR3 runs to 12 residues. Germline assignment: CDR1 MNHEY and CDR2 SMNVEV (reference sequence). Trimming removed 6 bases at V and 5 bases at J, with 11 bases between. DNA of the CDR3: TGTGCCAGCAGGCAAGGACTAAACGAGCAGTACTTC. Translating gives CASRQGLNEQYF.

V usage is TRBV11-3 and J usage is TRBJ2-7; D unclear. V lost 5 bases and J lost 3, with 17 bases in between. Germline V CDR1 and CDR2: SGHNT, YENEEA. CDR3 length: 15 residues. The chain's CDR3 is CASSPGSGNNYEQYF. The CDR3 nucleotides are TGTGCCAGCAGCCCCGGGTCGGGCAACAACTACGAGCAGTACTTC.

This chain connects TRBV2 to TRBJ1-5, with TRBD1 as a possible D gene (6 bases). The germline CDR1 and CDR2 sequences are SNHLY and FYNNEI. V gave up 2 bases and J gave up 7 bases, with 15 bases separating them. This CDR3 spans 15 amino acids. CDR3 sequence (DNA): TGTGCCAGCAGTGAAAGGGGGACGGTGGGGCAGCCCCAGCATTTT. Its protein product is CASSERGTVGQPQHF.

The gene calls are TRBV28 and TRBJ2-1, with 8 bases identical to TRBD2. From germline, CDR1 is MDHEN and CDR2 SYDVKM. This CDR3 contains 16 residues. The V segment lost 5 bases and the J segment 4 bases; nucleotides outside the gene matches: 10. CDR3 loop: CASSGLSSGGYNEQFF. The CDR3 region has the DNA TGTGCCAGCAGTGGCCTCTCCAGCGGGGGTTACAATGAGCAGTTCTTC.

This sequence joins TRBV6-1 and TRBJ2-1, with 10 bases aligning to TRBD2. The CDR3 contains 17 residues. J lost 6 bases, V lost 4 bases, and 12 bases had no gene match. CDR1 MNHNS and CDR2 SASEGT come from the germline V gene. CDR3 nucleotide sequence: TGTGCCAGCAGTGTAGCAGGGTCGTTAGCGGGAGGCAATGAGCAGTTCTTC. Its translation is CASSVAGSLAGGNEQFF.

This clone was found once. V gene TRBV13 combines with J gene TRBJ1-1, with a tentative D call TRBD1 (5 bases). Germline loops: CDR1 PRHDT, CDR2 FYEKMQ (reference sequence). V was trimmed by 4 bases and J by 1 base, leaving 13 bases between them. The CDR3 extends over 15 amino acids. The CDR3 is CASSSDGTGNTEAFF. The CDR3 bases are TGTGCCAGCAGCTCAGACGGTACAGGGAACACTGAAGCTTTCTTT.

The chain carries TRBV27 and TRBJ2-4; unclear D gene. The CDR3 contains 13 residues. Germline CDR1 and CDR2: MNHEY and SMNVEV (reference sequence). Trimming pared 0 bases from V and 3 bases from J, leaving 3 bases between. The DNA of the CDR3 is TGTGCCAGCAGTTTATCTGGCAAAAACATTCAGTACTTC. This sequence encodes CASSLSGKNIQYF.

The genes are TRBV27 and TRBJ1-1, with 9 bases identical to TRBD1. Per the germline V gene, CDR1 is MNHEY and CDR2 is SMNVEV (reference sequence). The CDR3 contains 16 residues. V trimming: 6 bases; J trimming: 4 bases; junction bases outside the gene matches: 12. The CDR3: CASRIMPGTGSTEAFF. In DNA form, the CDR3 reads TGTGCCAGCAGAATTATGCCCGGGACAGGGTCCACTGAAGCTTTCTTT.

This chain joins TRBV28 and TRBJ2-7; D gene ambiguous. Trimming pared 5 bases from V and 0 bases from J, leaving 8 bases between. CDR1 and CDR2 from the germline V gene are MDHEN and SYDVKM. The CDR3 has 13 residues. The CDR3 protein is CASSQPASYEQYF. In nucleotides, the CDR3 is TGTGCCAGCAGTCAACCAGCCTCCTACGAGCAGTACTTC.

Here the CDR3 reads CSVAGTSGRTNNEQFF. Written as DNA, the CDR3 is TGCAGCGTTGCCGGGACTAGCGGGCGAACTAACAATGAGCAGTTCTTC. The chain is built from TRBV29-1 and TRBJ2-1; 12 nucleotides match TRBD2. The V gene end was trimmed by 4 bases and the J gene end by 5 bases; junction bases not matched to a gene: 9. Germline values: CDR1 SQVTM, CDR2 ANQGSEA. This CDR3 contains 16 residues.

V is TRBV27 and J is TRBJ2-7; TRBD2 matches 7 bases. V lost 7 bases and J lost 0; bases outside the gene matches: 9. Germline V gene data show CDR1 as MNHEY and CDR2 as SMNVEV (reference sequence). CDR3 length: 15 residues. This CDR3 reads CASTKSGGSSYEQYF. The DNA for the CDR3 is TGTGCCAGCACCAAGTCCGGCGGGAGCTCCTACGAGCAGTACTTC.

In its sample, this clone was seen once. The rearrangement uses TRBV27 and TRBJ2-4, with no clear D. The CDR3 runs 16 residues. The V gene lost 0 bases and the J gene lost 0 bases, with 9 bases spanning the gap. CDR1 is MNHEY and CDR2 is SMNVEV in the germline V gene (reference sequence). The CDR3 is CASSLSGYLAKNIQYF. CDR3 nucleotide sequence: TGTGCCAGCAGTTTATCGGGCTATCTAGCCAAAAACATTCAGTACTTC.

The CDR3 DNA follows: TGTGCCAGCAGCCACAGGACAGGGGGGGATGAGCAGTTCTTC. Encoded protein: CASSHRTGGDEQFF. V usage is TRBV11-2 and J usage is TRBJ2-1; 10 bases align to TRBD1. CDR1 SGHAT and CDR2 FQNNGV come from the germline V gene. V lost 5 bases to trimming and J lost 8 bases; unmatched junction nucleotides: 6. This CDR3 is 14 amino acids long. Looking up the rest from reference TRBV11-2 and TRBJ2-1 gives the full variable domain: EAGVAQSPRYKIIEKRQSVAFWCNPISGHATLYWYQQILGQGPKLLIQFQNNGVVDDSQLPKDRFSAERLKGVDSTLKIQPAKLEDSAVYLCASSHRTGGDEQFFGPGTRLTVL.

This clone was observed a single time. The chain is built from TRBV11-2 and TRBJ2-5; D gene uncertain. V lost 0 bases to trimming and J lost 2 bases, with 7 bases between them. This CDR3 contains 14 residues. Germline lookup yields CDR1 SGHAT and CDR2 FQNNGV. As DNA, the CDR3 is TGTGCCAGCAGCTTAGACCTTGTACAAGAGACCCAGTACTTC. Residues: CASSLDLVQETQYF.

The V gene is TRBV10-3, the J gene TRBJ1-2; D possibly corresponds to TRBD1 (6 bases). This CDR3 has 13 amino acids. Germline CDR1 ENHRY, CDR2 SYGVKD. Trimming took 10 bases from V and 4 from J, leaving 16 bases between them. The CDR3 loop is CATGGPELYGYTF. DNA of the CDR3: TGTGCCACGGGGGGCCCTGAACTCTATGGCTACACCTTC.

The chain combines TRBV29-1 with TRBJ1-2; 7 bases line up with TRBD1. Germline assignment: CDR1 SQVTM and CDR2 ANQGSEA. CDR3 size: 15 residues. J lost 3 bases, V lost 0 bases, and 7 bases had no gene match. The CDR3 DNA follows: TGCAGCGTTGAAGATAGACAGGGTATGGACTATGGCTACACCTTC. This encodes CSVEDRQGMDYGYTF.

The CDR3 DNA follows: TGTGCCAGCAGCCGAATAGGGGACGACTACGAGCAGTACTTC. Translating it yields CASSRIGDDYEQYF. This chain links TRBV14 with TRBJ2-7; either TRBD1 or TRBD2 may supply D (5 bases each). The germline V gene encodes CDR1 SGHDN and CDR2 FVKESK. This CDR3 is built from 14 residues. V lost 4 bases and J 3 bases, leaving 13 bases between the germline ends.

This clone was picked up one time. CDR3 DNA sequence: TGTGCCAGCAGCGCTCGCGGGGGAGCCTCCGTCTACGAGCAGTACTTC. It translates to CASSARGGASVYEQYF. The chain has TRBV7-8 and TRBJ2-7; 7 nucleotides match TRBD2. The V gene end was trimmed by 5 bases and the J gene end by 3 bases; junction bases not matched to a gene: 13. Germline V lookup: CDR1 SGHVS, CDR2 FQNEAQ. The CDR3 loop spans 16 amino acids.

As DNA, the CDR3 is TGTGCCAGCAGCCAAGATCCCAGCGGGAGGTATAATGAGCAGTTCTTC. This codes for CASSQDPSGRYNEQFF. J is TRBJ2-1 and V is TRBV4-2; 9 bases fit TRBD2. J was trimmed by 7 bases and V by 0 bases; bases with no gene match: 7. CDR1 is LGHNA, CDR2 YNFKEQ, per germline. This CDR3 is built from 16 residues.

V gene TRBV6-1 combines with J gene TRBJ2-7; 11 positions match TRBD2. The length of the CDR3 is 16 residues. The trim removed 2 bases at V and 0 bases at J, leaving 3 bases unmatched. In germline, CDR1 is MNHNS, CDR2 SASEGT. CDR3 region: CASSETGTSGSYEQYF. DNA of the CDR3: TGTGCCAGCAGTGAAACCGGGACTAGCGGCTCCTACGAGCAGTACTTC.